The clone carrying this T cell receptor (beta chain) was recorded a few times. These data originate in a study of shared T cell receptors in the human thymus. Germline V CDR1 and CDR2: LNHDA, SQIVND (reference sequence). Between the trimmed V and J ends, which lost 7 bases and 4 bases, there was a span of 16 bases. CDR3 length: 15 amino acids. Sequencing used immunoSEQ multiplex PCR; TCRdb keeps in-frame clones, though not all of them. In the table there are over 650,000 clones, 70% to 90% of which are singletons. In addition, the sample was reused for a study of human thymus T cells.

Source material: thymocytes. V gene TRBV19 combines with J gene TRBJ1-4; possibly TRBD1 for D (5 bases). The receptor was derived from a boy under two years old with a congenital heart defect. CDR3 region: CASTPAGGVNEKLFF. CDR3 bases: TGTGCCAGTACCCCCGCAGGAGGGGTTAATGAAAAACTGTTTTTT.